These 18 T cell receptor beta chains came from one sample sequenced in a study of multiple sclerosis patients with progressive multifocal leukoencephalopathy. The repertoire was sequenced with immunoSEQ multiplex PCR; TCRdb's copy has only in-frame clones and lacks some. The sample comprises 25,000 to 35,000 clones, about nine tenths of which are singletons, and less than 1.6% rests with the top ten. The sample's time point: roughly 6 months of natalizumab therapy. The sequences come from PBMCs, collected from a patient treated with natalizumab. These TCRs come from a human donor with multiple sclerosis.

V and J are TRBV28 and TRBJ1-5; D is perhaps TRBD1 (5 bases). Germline CDR1 reads MDHEN; CDR2 reads SYDVKM. The CDR3 contains 13 residues. The V and J ends lost 7 bases and 6 bases respectively, with 13 bases between them. The CDR3 bases are TGTGCCAGCATTACGGGGGGGTCTCAGCCCCAGCATTTT. Amino acid sequence: CASITGGSQPQHF.

Remarks on this clone: The same CDR3 arises from other DNA sequences in this sample as well. The chain combines TRBV5-6 with TRBJ2-7; D remains unclear. The CDR3 extends over 13 amino acids. V lost 4 bases to trimming and J lost 1 base, with 9 bases between them. Per germline, CDR1 SGHDT and CDR2 YYEEEE. The CDR3 loop reads CASSLALSYEQYF. CDR3 nucleotides: TGTGCCAGCAGCCTGGCCCTTTCCTACGAGCAGTACTTC.

The chain uses TRBV7-8 and TRBJ2-1; the match to TRBD1 covers 8 bases. Germline CDR1 reads SGHVS; CDR2 reads FQNEAQ. The CDR3 has 15 amino acids. The J segment lost 9 bases and the V segment lost 5 bases, leaving 12 bases of the junction unmatched. CDR3 sequence (DNA): TGTGCCAGCAGCACAGACCGGACAGGGTACGTTGAGCAGTTCTTC. Translating gives CASSTDRTGYVEQFF.

The chain carries TRBV28 and TRBJ1-5; D gene ambiguous. V gave up 6 bases and J gave up 9 bases, with 12 bases separating them. Germline V gene sequence: CDR1 MDHEN, CDR2 SYDVKM. CDR3 length equals 12 residues. CDR3 DNA sequence: TGTGCCAGCAGCCCAACAGCGGCGCCCCAGCATTTT. Encoded protein: CASSPTAAPQHF.

The chain combines TRBV29-1 with TRBJ1-4; the D gene is possibly TRBD1 (5 bases). The CDR3 totals 16 residues. The germline V gene has CDR1 SQVTM and CDR2 ANQGSEA. Trimming took 0 bases from V and 7 from J, leaving 18 bases between them. The DNA for the CDR3 is TGCAGCGTTGAAGATGGGCAGGGTCAGAGGGGTGAAAAACTGTTTTTT. It specifies CSVEDGQGQRGEKLFF.

The rearrangement uses TRBV7-2 and TRBJ2-7; 7 positions match TRBD1. This CDR3 is built from 15 residues. Germline loops: CDR1 SGHTA, CDR2 FQGNSA. J gave up 2 bases and V 5 bases, and 9 bases lay outside the gene matches. The CDR3 is CASSKDRAGTYEQYF. The CDR3 DNA follows: TGTGCCAGCAGCAAAGACAGGGCTGGCACCTACGAGCAGTACTTC.

The genes are TRBV29-1 and TRBJ1-3, with D possibly TRBD1 on 6 matching bases. V lost 0 bases and J lost 2, with 11 bases in between. The CDR3 has 15 amino acids. CDR1 SQVTM and CDR2 ANQGSEA come from the germline V gene. CDR3 DNA: TGCAGCGTTGAAGATACGACAGGAACTGGAAACACCATATATTTT. Its protein product is CSVEDTTGTGNTIYF.

The genes are TRBV27 and TRBJ1-3; 7 bases map to TRBD1. J gave up 4 bases and V 3 bases, and 6 bases lay outside the gene matches. This CDR3 contains 15 residues. Germline CDR1 and CDR2: MNHEY and SMNVEV (reference sequence). The CDR3 sequence is CASSFHRGPGNTIYF. In nucleotides, the CDR3 is TGTGCCAGCAGTTTCCACAGGGGTCCCGGAAACACCATATATTTT.

CDR3 coding DNA: TGTGCCAGCAGCCCGACAGGGGCCATCACAGATACGCAGTATTTT. It encodes CASSPTGAITDTQYF. The V call is TRBV6-1, the J call TRBJ2-3; TRBD1 matches at 8 bases. The junction had 7 bases not matched to a gene; V was cut back by 6 bases and J by 2 bases. This CDR3 comprises 15 residues. CDR1 MNHNS and CDR2 SASEGT come from the germline V gene.

V usage is TRBV19 and J usage is TRBJ2-7, with 9 positions matching TRBD1. CDR1 is LNHDA, CDR2 SQIVND, per germline (reference sequence). V gave up 6 bases and J gave up 6 bases; unmatched junction bases: 6. The CDR3 has 13 amino acids. For the CDR3, the DNA is TGTGCCAGTAGCCGACCGGACAGGGGCGAGCAGTACTTC. Amino acid sequence: CASSRPDRGEQYF.

J is TRBJ2-2 and V is TRBV6-5; either TRBD1 or TRBD2 may supply D (6 bases each). V lost 11 bases, J lost 7 bases, and 17 bases lay in between. Looked up from germline, CDR1 is MNHEY and CDR2 is SVGAGI. This CDR3 contains 13 residues. CDR3 protein: CASSGARDGELFF. CDR3 coding DNA: TGTGCCTCCTCGGGGGCTAGAGACGGGGAGCTGTTTTTT.

This clone was detected once. The rearrangement links TRBV18 to TRBJ2-3, with TRBD2 as a possible D gene (5 bases). Germline values: CDR1 KGHSH, CDR2 LQKENI. The V end was cut by 8 bases, the J end by 0 bases, with 18 bases between. The CDR3 is made up of 16 amino acids. The CDR3 protein is CASRPDRTSSTDTQYF. The CDR3, as DNA: TGTGCCAGCCGTCCTGACCGGACTTCCAGCACAGATACGCAGTATTTT.

This CDR3 reads CASSHGGLYQPQHF. In DNA form, the CDR3 reads TGTGCCAGCAGCCATGGAGGTTTGTATCAGCCCCAGCATTTT. This chain uses TRBV6-6 with TRBJ1-5; D ambiguous. The CDR3 length is 14 residues. V lost 6 bases to trimming and J lost 5 bases, with 14 bases between them. Germline CDR1 and CDR2: MNHNY and SVGAGI (reference sequence).

V and J are TRBV15 and TRBJ2-1; TRBD2 aligns across 10 bases. The CDR3 runs to 15 residues. The germline V gene encodes CDR1 LNHNV and CDR2 YYDKDF (reference sequence). Trimming took 0 bases from V and 15 from J; bases not matched to a gene: 11. The CDR3 protein is CATSRERLAGEVRFF. The CDR3, as DNA: TGTGCCACCAGCAGAGAGCGGCTAGCGGGAGAGGTGCGGTTCTTC.

Of note for this clone: The same CDR3 also results from other DNA sequences found in this sample. The rearrangement uses TRBV29-1 and TRBJ1-5, with a possible D match to TRBD1 (5 bases). Per germline, CDR1 SQVTM and CDR2 ANQGSEA. V lost 4 bases and J lost 8, with 15 bases in between. The CDR3 is made up of 13 amino acids. In DNA form, the CDR3 reads TGCAGCGTTGCCCGGGACGTCGGGGAGCCCCAGCATTTT. It is translated as CSVARDVGEPQHF.

The chain joins TRBV9 to TRBJ2-3; perhaps TRBD2 as D (6 bases). The ends were cut back, 4 bases at V and 0 bases at J, with 15 bases in the middle. Germline V CDR1 and CDR2: SGDLS, YYNGEE. The CDR3 extends over 16 amino acids. CDR3 sequence: CASSPHPGGSTDTQYF. The CDR3 region has the DNA TGTGCCAGCAGCCCCCACCCCGGAGGGAGCACAGATACGCAGTATTTT.

V gene TRBV18 combines with J gene TRBJ2-5, with D tentatively TRBD1 (6 bases). V lost 6 bases and J 4 bases, leaving 9 bases between the germline ends. Germline CDR1 is KGHSH and CDR2 is LQKENI. This CDR3 is built from 12 residues. CDR3 in DNA: TGTGCCAGCTCGACAGGAAGAGAGACCCAGTACTTC. Protein: CASSTGRETQYF.

The chain links TRBV15 to TRBJ2-2; 10 bases line up with TRBD2. CDR1 LNHNV and CDR2 YYDKDF come from the germline V gene (reference sequence). The trim removed 0 bases at V and 6 bases at J, leaving 7 bases unmatched. CDR3 length: 17 residues. The CDR3 spells CATSRDEAGGPPGELFF. The CDR3 nucleotides are TGTGCCACCAGCAGAGATGAAGCGGGAGGGCCCCCCGGGGAGCTGTTTTTT.